One and the same sample provided the 23 T cell receptor beta chains below, sequenced in a study of beta chain features in type 1 diabetes. The study reverse transcribed the entire isolated RNA, so it sequenced expressed TCRB transcripts. The assay was immunoSEQ multiplex PCR, and TCRdb's table has in-frame clones only and misses some. The sample carries approximately 240,000 clones, around 15% recorded once. Study conclusions and caveats: Shorter TCRB CDR3s, moderately but significantly so, marked every one of the four CD4+ subsets in Type 1 diabetes patients.

No antigen is known for these receptors. The sample consisted of naive CD4+ T cells from blood. These receptors were obtained from a man younger than 45 with type 1 diabetes.

This clone appeared a few times. The chain has TRBV15 and TRBJ1-2; D is uncertain. Germline V gene data show CDR1 as LNHNV and CDR2 as YYDKDF (reference sequence). Trimming pared 0 bases from V and 5 bases from J, leaving 10 bases between. This CDR3 is 14 amino acids long. CDR3 sequence (DNA): TGTGCCACCAGCAGAGATCGAGCAGGATATGGCTACACCTTC. Translating gives CATSRDRAGYGYTF.

About this clone: Distinct nucleotide sequences in the sample also encode this CDR3. The CDR3 bases are TGCAGCGCAGGAGGAGATACGCAGTATTTT. Protein: CSAGGDTQYF. V and J are TRBV29-1 and TRBJ2-3; possible D gene TRBD2, 5 bases. The CDR3 covers 10 residues. Germline V lookup: CDR1 SQVTM, CDR2 ANQGSEA. The V end lost 7 bases, the J end lost 5 bases, and 7 bases lay between the germline ends.

The chain recombines TRBV30 with TRBJ2-2; 7 nucleotides match TRBD1. The V segment lost 5 bases and the J segment 3 bases; nucleotides outside the gene matches: 6. The CDR3 is 14 amino acids. Germline CDR1 and CDR2: GTSNPN and SVGIG (reference sequence). CDR3 DNA: TGTGCCTGGGACAGGGCCGGGGACACCGGGGAGCTGTTTTTT. This translates into CAWDRAGDTGELFF.

V usage is TRBV29-1 and J usage is TRBJ1-2, with D uncertain. CDR1 is SQVTM, CDR2 ANQGSEA, per germline. V was pared by 2 bases and J by 0 bases, with 13 bases between. This CDR3 comprises 15 residues. CDR3 sequence: CSVELTGLANYGYTF. The CDR3 region has the DNA TGCAGCGTTGAACTTACCGGGCTAGCTAACTATGGCTACACCTTC.

This clone was seen only a few times. The rearrangement uses TRBV18 and TRBJ2-1; D call uncertain. The length of the CDR3 is 13 residues. Trimming shortened V by 5 bases and J by 8 bases, and 13 bases separated the two germline ends. Germline loops: CDR1 KGHSH, CDR2 LQKENI. This chain's CDR3 is CASSGNSRDEQFF. CDR3 nucleotide sequence: TGTGCCAGCTCAGGTAACTCTAGGGATGAGCAGTTCTTC.

This rearrangement joins TRBV4-1 to TRBJ1-4; 8 nucleotides match TRBD1. Per the germline V gene, CDR1 is MGHRA and CDR2 is YSYEKL. The CDR3 extends over 15 amino acids. J was trimmed by 4 bases and V by 4 bases; bases with no gene match: 5. CDR3 protein: CASSPGQGNNEKLFF. For the CDR3, the DNA is TGCGCCAGCAGCCCTGGACAGGGAAATAATGAAAAACTGTTTTTT.

This clone came up a few times. The chain joins TRBV30 to TRBJ2-7, with 7 positions matching TRBD1. Germline V gene data show CDR1 as GTSNPN and CDR2 as SVGIG (reference sequence). The V segment lost 5 bases and the J segment 2 bases; nucleotides outside the gene matches: 3. There are 12 residues in the CDR3. CDR3 sequence reads: CAWATGPYEQYF. The CDR3 DNA reads as TGTGCCTGGGCGACAGGGCCCTACGAGCAGTACTTC.

The rearrangement uses TRBV27 and TRBJ2-6, with a tentative D call TRBD2 (6 bases). Trimming left V 3 bases short and J 2 bases short, with 8 bases between. Germline lookup yields CDR1 MNHEY and CDR2 SMNVEV (reference sequence). This CDR3 is built from 15 residues. The CDR3 DNA is TGTGCCAGCAGTTTTGGAGGGACTGGGGCCAACGTCCTGACTTTC. It specifies CASSFGGTGANVLTF. The full variable domain, its missing parts supplied by reference TRBV27 and TRBJ2-6, is EAQVTQNPRYLITVTGKKLTVTCSQNMNHEYMSWYRQDPGLGLRQIYYSMNVEVTDKGDVPEGYKVSRKEKRNFPLILESPSPNQTSLYFCASSFGGTGANVLTFGAGSRLTVL.

V usage is TRBV29-1 and J usage is TRBJ2-1, with TRBD2 matching 13 bases. Trimming at V came to 5 bases and at J to 5 bases, leaving 6 bases not matched to a gene. Germline loops: CDR1 SQVTM, CDR2 ANQGSEA. CDR3 size: 15 residues. CDR3 sequence: CSVRLLAGGNNEQFF. In DNA, the CDR3 is TGCAGCGTTCGATTACTAGCGGGAGGGAACAATGAGCAGTTCTTC.

The chain joins TRBV20-1 to TRBJ1-1; D remains unclear. This CDR3 has 10 residues. CDR1 and CDR2 (germline): DFQATT, SNEGSKA (reference sequence). Trimming stripped 1 base from V and 4 bases from J, with 1 base between. CDR3 region: CSARVTEAFF. In DNA, the CDR3 is TGCAGTGCTAGAGTCACTGAAGCTTTCTTT.

This clone showed up just a few times. The gene calls are TRBV7-2 and TRBJ1-2, with D unclear. Germline CDR1 is SGHTA and CDR2 is FQGNSA. This CDR3 has 13 amino acids. Trimming took off 5 bases at V and 2 bases at J, with 9 bases between the two ends. This CDR3 reads CASSPDGNYGYTF. Here the CDR3 DNA reads TGTGCCAGCAGCCCGGACGGGAACTATGGCTACACCTTC. Using reference TRBV7-2 and TRBJ1-2 for the parts outside the CDR3, the full variable domain is GAGVSQSPSNKVTEKGKDVELRCDPISGHTALYWYRQSLGQGLEFLIYFQGNSAPDKSGLPSDRFSAERTGGSVSTLTIQRTQQEDSAVYLCASSPDGNYGYTFGSGTRLTVV.

As for this clone: The germline gene is not matched at one end of the junction; a read error may be the cause. V usage is TRBV7-2 and J usage is TRBJ2-3; 10 positions match TRBD2. The CDR3 has 12 residues. The germline gives CDR1 SGHTA, CDR2 FQGNSA. The CDR3 sequence: CASSDQREGRIF. In DNA form, the CDR3 reads TGTGCCAGCAGCGACCAGCGGGAGGGGCGGATTTTT. Full variable domain (outside the CDR3, taken from reference TRBV7-2 and TRBJ2-3): GAGVSQSPSNKVTEKGKDVELRCDPISGHTALYWYRQSLGQGLEFLIYFQGNSAPDKSGLPSDRFSAERTGGSVSTLTIQRTQQEDSAVYLCASSDQREGRIFGPGTRLTVL.

The chain has TRBV4-1 and TRBJ2-5, with unresolved D. The CDR3 loop spans 13 amino acids. The ends were cut back, 1 base at V and 5 bases at J, with 8 bases in the middle. CDR1 is MGHRA, CDR2 YSYEKL, per germline. CDR3 protein: CASSQGARETQYF. The CDR3 bases are TGCGCCAGCAGCCAAGGGGCTAGGGAGACCCAGTACTTC.

This clone was recorded a few times. The rearrangement joins TRBV28 to TRBJ2-7; the match to TRBD1 covers 12 bases. Germline values: CDR1 MDHEN, CDR2 SYDVKM. This CDR3 contains 15 residues. Trimming at V came to 8 bases and at J to 2 bases, leaving 7 bases not matched to a gene. CDR3 protein: CASLRRDRGPYEQYF. DNA for the CDR3: TGTGCCAGCCTAAGACGGGACAGGGGGCCCTACGAGCAGTACTTC.

The rearrangement joins TRBV2 to TRBJ2-1; the D is unclear. The V end was cut by 2 bases, the J end by 6 bases, with 8 bases between. Looked up from germline, CDR1 is SNHLY and CDR2 is FYNNEI. The CDR3 contains 13 residues. CDR3 sequence: CASSERQFNEQFF. DNA of the CDR3: TGTGCCAGCAGTGAACGGCAGTTCAATGAGCAGTTCTTC.

Only a few counts were recorded for this clone. CDR3 in amino acids: CASSSSRQGSYGYTF. The CDR3 region has the DNA TGTGCCAGCAGCTCCTCAAGACAGGGTTCTTATGGCTACACCTTC. The V and J genes are TRBV7-2 and TRBJ1-2, with TRBD1 identical over 7 bases. V shed 4 bases and J 5 bases; nucleotides not matched to a gene: 10. Germline V lookup: CDR1 SGHTA, CDR2 FQGNSA. The CDR3 loop spans 15 amino acids.

This clone was detected a few times. This specimen includes other DNA sequences encoding the same CDR3. The V call is TRBV9, the J call TRBJ2-7; no firm D call. CDR3 length: 13 residues. Trimming stripped 5 bases from V and 0 bases from J, with 9 bases between. Germline assignment: CDR1 SGDLS and CDR2 YYNGEE. In DNA form, the CDR3 reads TGTGCCAGCAGTGGCCGCTCCTCCTACGAGCAGTACTTC. It translates to CASSGRSSYEQYF.

The CDR3 here is CSGDRSSYNEQFF. The CDR3 DNA follows: TGCAGCGGTGACCGGAGCTCCTACAATGAGCAGTTCTTC. This chain connects TRBV29-1 to TRBJ2-1; D not certain. Germline V lookup: CDR1 SQVTM, CDR2 ANQGSEA. The germline V and J ends were trimmed by 7 bases and 0 bases, with 10 bases remaining between them. This CDR3 is built from 13 residues.

The chain links TRBV2 to TRBJ2-1, with 8 positions matching TRBD2. CDR1 and CDR2 from the germline V gene are SNHLY and FYNNEI. The CDR3 contains 16 residues. V shed 1 base and J 8 bases; nucleotides not matched to a gene: 10. In nucleotides, the CDR3 is TGTGCCAGCAGTGAAGACCCCGGGACTAGAATCTATGAGCAGTTCTTC. It is translated as CASSEDPGTRIYEQFF.

The gene calls are TRBV7-2 and TRBJ2-4; unclear D gene. The CDR3 loop spans 17 amino acids. Trimming removed 2 bases from V and 2 bases from J, with 16 bases in between. CDR1 is SGHTA and CDR2 is FQGNSA in the germline V gene. The DNA for the CDR3 is TGTGCCAGCAGCTTATCTGTGGCCTCCTCTACCAAAAACATTCAGTACTTC. Amino acid sequence: CASSLSVASSTKNIQYF.

This clone was detected a few times. The chain couples TRBV7-9 to TRBJ2-1, with D perhaps matching TRBD1 or TRBD2 (5 bases each). V was trimmed by 0 bases and J by 2 bases, leaving 8 bases between them. The CDR3 runs 15 residues. Germline V gene lookup returns CDR1 SEHNR and CDR2 FQNEAQ (reference sequence). The CDR3: CASSLAGATYNEQFF. For the CDR3, the DNA is TGTGCCAGCAGCTTAGCCGGGGCAACCTACAATGAGCAGTTCTTC.

The chain carries TRBV25-1 and TRBJ2-4, with D perhaps matching TRBD1 or TRBD2 (6 bases each). Germline V gene sequence: CDR1 MGHDK, CDR2 SYGVNS. CDR3 length: 17 amino acids. Trimming removed 3 bases at V and 6 bases at J, with 21 bases between. The DNA of the CDR3 is TGTGCCAGCAGTGAGGTAGGGGGGACAACTCTGCGAAACATTCAGTACTTC. It is translated as CASSEVGGTTLRNIQYF.

The chain employs TRBV25-1 and TRBJ1-4; possibly TRBD1 for D (6 bases). This CDR3 comprises 15 residues. From germline, CDR1 is MGHDK and CDR2 SYGVNS. V was trimmed by 3 bases and J by 6 bases, leaving 14 bases between them. The CDR3 DNA is TGTGCCAGCAGTGATGTAACCAAGGGGGATGAAAAACTGTTTTTT. This encodes CASSDVTKGDEKLFF.